These 19 T cell receptor beta chains were all obtained from the same sample, sequenced in a study of control samples from healthy donors and cancer patients. Repertoires were generated with immunoSEQ multiplex PCR, while TCRdb's copy carries only in-frame clones and drops some. Of 150,000 to 200,000 clones listed, over 85% are singletons. What was sequenced was blood. These receptor sequences come from a man under 40 in good health.

V gene TRBV6-6 combines with J gene TRBJ2-7; 9 nucleotides align to TRBD1. Per the germline V gene, CDR1 is MNHNY and CDR2 is SVGAGI (reference sequence). The J segment lost 1 base and the V segment lost 8 bases, leaving 6 bases of the junction unmatched. The CDR3 is made up of 14 amino acids. The DNA for the CDR3 is TGTGCCAGCGTCACTGACAGGGGGTCCTACGAGCAGTACTTC. It translates to CASVTDRGSYEQYF.

The chain carries TRBV6-6 and TRBJ1-1; 7 nucleotides agree with TRBD1. V lost 6 bases and J lost 6; bases outside the gene matches: 7. From germline, CDR1 is MNHNY and CDR2 SVGAGI (reference sequence). This CDR3 is built from 13 residues. The CDR3 loop is CASSAGGSPEAFF. In DNA, the CDR3 is TGTGCCAGCAGCGCAGGGGGAAGCCCTGAAGCTTTCTTT.

The chain uses TRBV6-6 and TRBJ1-1; D is possibly TRBD1 (5 bases). CDR1 is MNHNY and CDR2 is SVGAGI in the germline V gene (reference sequence). V gave up 0 bases and J gave up 1 base, with 9 bases separating them. This CDR3 spans 15 amino acids. The CDR3 sequence: CASSYSVQGNTEAFF. CDR3 DNA sequence: TGTGCCAGCAGTTACTCGGTCCAGGGGAACACTGAAGCTTTCTTT.

This rearrangement joins TRBV5-6 to TRBJ1-5; D is unresolved. The CDR3 has 15 residues. Trimming took 0 bases from V and 2 from J, leaving 9 bases between them. Per germline, CDR1 SGHDT and CDR2 YYEEEE. Here the CDR3 DNA reads TGTGCCAGCAGCTTGGCCACGGTCCGCAATCAGCCCCAGCATTTT. Its protein is CASSLATVRNQPQHF.

The chain is built from TRBV6-1 and TRBJ2-3, with 10 positions matching TRBD1. CDR3 length: 18 residues. Germline V gene sequence: CDR1 MNHNS, CDR2 SASEGT. The junction had 12 bases not matched to a gene; V was cut back by 0 bases and J by 6 bases. The CDR3 DNA is TGTGCCAGCAGTGAAGCGGGACCGGGACAGGGGACCCCGGATACGCAGTATTTT. Its protein product is CASSEAGPGQGTPDTQYF.

This chain links TRBV3-1 (or the pseudogene TRBV3-2) with TRBJ2-6; D perhaps matches TRBD1 (6 bases). This CDR3 has 15 amino acids. Trimming took 4 bases from V and 4 from J, leaving 11 bases between them. Germline V gene data show CDR1 as LGHDT and CDR2 as YNNKEL (reference sequence). CDR3 amino acids: CASSPRGYGANVLTF. The CDR3 DNA sequence: TGTGCCAGCAGCCCCAGGGGTTACGGGGCCAACGTCCTGACTTTC.

This clone was detected only a few times. This chain links TRBV4-1 with TRBJ1-6; no reliable D call. Trimming shortened V by 0 bases and J by 9 bases, and 9 bases separated the two germline ends. The length of the CDR3 is 14 residues. Per the germline V gene, CDR1 is MGHRA and CDR2 is YSYEKL. CDR3 region: CASSQERFSSPLHF. The CDR3 coding sequence is TGCGCCAGCAGCCAAGAGAGGTTTTCTTCACCCCTCCACTTT.

The chain uses TRBV18 and TRBJ1-1; unclear D gene. With 4 bases removed from V and 5 bases from J, the gap between germline ends came to 17 bases. This CDR3 is 15 amino acids long. The germline V gene has CDR1 KGHSH and CDR2 LQKENI. CDR3 residues: CASSQTTSPWTEAFF. As DNA, the CDR3 is TGTGCCAGCTCACAAACGACGAGTCCGTGGACTGAAGCTTTCTTT.

V gene TRBV7-9 combines with J gene TRBJ2-5; tentatively, D is TRBD2 (6 bases). Trimming pared 5 bases from V and 2 bases from J, leaving 15 bases between. The CDR3 runs to 15 residues. CDR1 SEHNR and CDR2 FQNEAQ come from the germline V gene (reference sequence). The CDR3 loop is CASSRYGGGQETQYF. For the CDR3, the DNA is TGTGCCAGCAGCCGTTATGGGGGAGGTCAAGAGACCCAGTACTTC.

The chain links TRBV28 to TRBJ2-7, with D perhaps assigned TRBD1 or TRBD2 (5 bases each). Trimming cost V 8 bases and J 0 bases, with 17 bases left between them. CDR3 length equals 15 residues. Germline V gene data show CDR1 as MDHEN and CDR2 as SYDVKM. The CDR3 is CASGSGTTLSYEQYF. The CDR3 DNA reads TGTGCCAGCGGATCCGGGACCACCCTCTCCTACGAGCAGTACTTC.

This clone was seen just once. The chain carries TRBV28 and TRBJ2-7, with D possibly matching TRBD2 (6 bases). Germline lookup yields CDR1 MDHEN and CDR2 SYDVKM. Trimming took 3 bases from V and 6 from J, leaving 24 bases between them. CDR3 length equals 17 residues. The CDR3 sequence is CASSLVLGSGEGSEQYF. The CDR3 DNA sequence: TGTGCCAGCAGTTTGGTCCTGGGGTCGGGAGAGGGAAGCGAGCAGTACTTC.

The chain is built from TRBV6-1 and TRBJ2-7; no clear D. The V end lost 2 bases, the J end lost 2 bases, and 13 bases lay between the germline ends. The CDR3 runs 15 residues. The germline V gene encodes CDR1 MNHNS and CDR2 SASEGT. CDR3 nucleotide sequence: TGTGCCAGCAGTGAAAACCCCTTTGGGGCCTACGAGCAGTACTTC. Encoded protein: CASSENPFGAYEQYF.

The V and J genes are TRBV6-5 and TRBJ1-5, with 9 bases lining up with TRBD1. The CDR3 runs 15 residues. Germline V CDR1 and CDR2: MNHEY, SVGAGI. Trimming at V came to 6 bases and at J to 3 bases, leaving 6 bases not matched to a gene. This CDR3 reads CASRDTGGNNQPQHF. The CDR3 nucleotides are TGTGCCAGCAGGGATACAGGGGGCAACAATCAGCCCCAGCATTTT.

V usage is TRBV19 and J usage is TRBJ1-1, with D possibly matching TRBD1 (5 bases). CDR3 length: 14 residues. Per germline, CDR1 LNHDA and CDR2 SQIVND (reference sequence). The V gene lost 7 bases and the J gene lost 1 base, with 13 bases spanning the gap. In DNA form, the CDR3 reads TGTGCCAGTACAAACCGAGGACAGAACACTGAAGCTTTCTTT. Protein: CASTNRGQNTEAFF. The full variable domain, rest sourced from reference TRBV19 and TRBJ1-1, is DGGITQSPKYLFRKEGQNVTLSCEQNLNHDAMYWYRQDPGQGLRLIYYSQIVNDFQKGDIAEGYSVSREKKESFPLTVTSAQKNPTAFYLCASTNRGQNTEAFFGQGTRLTVV.

This clone was seen just once. V usage is TRBV28 and J usage is TRBJ2-1; TRBD2 matches at 7 bases. Germline CDR1 reads MDHEN; CDR2 reads SYDVKM. The CDR3 runs 16 residues. J gave up 4 bases and V 5 bases, and 11 bases lay outside the gene matches. CDR3 in DNA: TGTGCCAGCAGTCCTTTGGGAGGGCTTCAGTACAATGAGCAGTTCTTC. Its protein product is CASSPLGGLQYNEQFF.

This clone came up a few times. The V gene is TRBV13, the J gene TRBJ2-7; 7 positions agree with TRBD1. CDR3 length equals 16 residues. Germline V gives CDR1 PRHDT, CDR2 FYEKMQ (reference sequence). Trimming at V came to 2 bases and at J to 8 bases, leaving 15 bases not matched to a gene. The CDR3 region has the DNA TGTGCCAGCAGCTTAAGAGACGACATCGACAGGGAAAAGCAGTACTTC. Amino acid sequence: CASSLRDDIDREKQYF.

V usage is TRBV2 and J usage is TRBJ2-3, with TRBD1 identical over 7 bases. The junction had 14 bases not matched to a gene; V was cut back by 7 bases and J by 4 bases. The CDR3 totals 16 residues. CDR1 SNHLY and CDR2 FYNNEI come from the germline V gene. The DNA for the CDR3 is TGTGCCAGCATTTTACACCCGGGACAGAAGGCAGATACGCAGTATTTT. This sequence encodes CASILHPGQKADTQYF.

This chain joins TRBV6-5 and TRBJ1-1, with a weak D call TRBD1 (5 bases). This CDR3 region has 13 residues. V was cut by 6 bases and J by 9 bases, with 17 bases left in between. Germline V gives CDR1 MNHEY, CDR2 SVGAGI. The CDR3 DNA reads as TGTGCCAGCAGCCGTGGCCCGGGGGAGAAAGCTTTCTTT. Translated: CASSRGPGEKAFF.

The V call is TRBV7-9, the J call TRBJ2-3; D gene uncertain. The V gene's germline CDR1 is SEHNR and CDR2 FQNEAQ (reference sequence). With 4 bases removed from V and 2 bases from J, the gap between germline ends came to 4 bases. CDR3 length: 12 residues. CDR3: CASSSYTDTQYF. Here the CDR3 DNA reads TGTGCCAGCAGCTCCTACACAGATACGCAGTATTTT. The full variable domain, rest sourced from reference TRBV7-9 and TRBJ2-3, is DTGVSQNPRHKITKRGQNVTFRCDPISEHNRLYWYRQTLGQGPEFLTYFQNEAQLEKSRLLSDRFSAERPKGSFSTLEIQRTEQGDSAMYLCASSSYTDTQYFGPGTRLTVL.